The rows below give T cell receptor beta chains drawn from one sample of a study of CD8+ T cells in alopecia areata. Data came from immunoSEQ multiplex PCR; TCRdb stores just in-frame clones and leaves some out. In the table there are 180,000 or so clones, 58% of which are singletons. This sample comprised CD4+ T cells sorted from blood, obtained at week 24, from a patient treated with tofacitinib. All receptors come from a human donor with alopecia areata. Each CDR3 is given with its conserved first and last residue. The D gene is left open where the match is weak. Some rows mark clone size as missing; the rest say once, few, many or name a class of expanded clone.

-	TRBJ2-4	TRBD1	TRBV19	17	CASSNRQGVARENIQYF	TGTGCCAGTAGTAACAGACAGGGCGTAGCCAGGGAAAACATTCAGTACTTC
-	TRBJ2-3	-	TRBV7-9	13	CASSMGSADTQYF	TGTGCCAGCAGCATGGGGTCGGCAGATACGCAGTATTTT
-	TRBJ2-1	-	TRBV27	11	CASSVWNEQFF	TGTGCCAGCTCGGTCTGGAATGAGCAGTTCTTC
-	TRBJ2-5	-	TRBV29-1	15	CSVVRSGSRGETQYF	TGCAGCGTCGTAAGGTCGGGCTCCCGGGGAGAGACCCAGTACTTC
-	TRBJ1-2	TRBD1	TRBV27	14	CASSQLGTGYGYTF	TGTGCCAGCAGCCAACTTGGGACAGGCTATGGCTACACCTTC
-	TRBJ2-3	-	TRBV7-2	15	CASSKQASEWDTQYF	TGTGCCAGCAGCAAACAGGCTAGCGAGTGGGATACGCAGTATTTT
-	TRBJ2-1	-	TRBV5-1	13	CASSLEASDEQFF	TGCGCCAGCAGCTTGGAGGCTAGCGATGAGCAGTTCTTC
-	TRBJ2-2	-	TRBV29-1	11	CSVGYTGELFF	TGCAGCGTTGGGTACACCGGGGAGCTGTTTTTT
-	TRBJ2-1	TRBD2	TRBV25-1	17	CASSEGLLAGSYNEQFF	TGTGCCAGCAGTGAAGGGCTACTAGCGGGGAGCTACAATGAGCAGTTCTTC
-	TRBJ1-4	TRBD1	TRBV27	15	CASSLRGGGREKLFF	TGTGCCAGCAGTTTAAGAGGGGGCGGGCGGGAAAAACTGTTTTTT
-	TRBJ2-2	-	TRBV20-1	11	CSASRAWELFF	TGCAGTGCTAGTAGAGCCTGGGAGCTGTTTTTT
few	TRBJ2-3	TRBD1	TRBV29-1	13	CSVDGQGTDTQYF	TGCAGCGTTGATGGACAGGGAACAGATACGCAGTATTTT
-	TRBJ2-5	TRBD2	TRBV2	16	CASKPTSGGGFETQYF	TGTGCCAGCAAGCCCACTAGCGGGGGTGGATTTGAGACCCAGTACTTC
few	TRBJ2-1	-	TRBV28	14	CASKPGDSYNEQFF	TGTGCCAGCAAACCGGGTGACTCCTACAATGAGCAGTTCTTC
-	TRBJ2-2	TRBD1	TRBV28	16	CARNGDRGPDVGELFF	TGTGCCCGAAACGGGGACAGGGGCCCCGACGTCGGGGAGCTGTTTTTT
-	TRBJ2-4	-	TRBV7-3	13	CASSDDNRNIQYF	TGTGCCAGCAGTGACGATAATCGAAACATTCAGTACTTC
-	TRBJ2-3	-	TRBV27	15	CASSDTGYGTDTQYF	TGTGCCAGCAGCGACACAGGGTATGGCACAGATACGCAGTATTTT
-	TRBJ1-3	-	TRBV30	13	CAWSAGPGNTIYF	TGTGCCTGGAGTGCCGGGCCTGGAAACACCATATATTTT
few	TRBJ1-5	-	TRBV7-9	12	CASSLEFQPQHF	TGTGCCAGCAGCTTAGAATTCCAGCCCCAGCATTTT
-	TRBJ1-1	-	TRBV7-7	13	CASSAGPNTEAFF	TGTGCCAGCAGCGCGGGACCGAACACTGAAGCTTTCTTT
-	TRBJ2-5	-	TRBV7-9	13	CASSYIGGETQYF	TGTGCCAGCAGCTACATTGGGGGAGAGACCCAGTACTTC
-	TRBJ1-5	-	TRBV9	14	CASGKGDGNQPQHF	TGTGCCAGCGGGAAAGGGGACGGCAATCAGCCCCAGCATTTT
-	TRBJ1-5	-	TRBV2	13	CASSPTGSQPQHF	TGTGCCAGCAGCCCGACTGGGAGTCAGCCCCAGCATTTT
few	TRBJ2-5	TRBD2	TRBV2	14	CASSEPGGQETQYF	TGTGCCAGCAGTGAACCGGGGGGACAAGAGACCCAGTACTTC
-	TRBJ1-6	TRBD1	TRBV7-3	15	CASSSTGTGDSPLHF	TGTGCCAGCAGCTCCACCGGGACAGGTGATTCACCCCTCCACTTT
-	TRBJ1-3	TRBD1	TRBV30	14	CAWERGQAGNTIYF	TGTGCCTGGGAGAGGGGACAGGCTGGAAACACCATATATTTT